This is a list of T cell receptor beta chains from one sample in a study of response to subunit inactivated influenza vaccine. A single record per CDR3 protein comes from TCRdb applying MiXCR to the RT-PCR reads. The sample records 500,000 to 600,000 distinct CDR3 sequences, 10% to 15% being singletons. The sequencing here drew on PBMCs from blood, taken on the day of vaccination. These receptor sequences come from a man in his forties or fifties who received an inactivated influenza vaccine. Both conserved end residues are part of each CDR3. D genes are given only for firm matches. Not all rows give a size; the values are once, few, many and, for expanded clones, a class.

>TRBV7-8|TRBJ2-2|NA|NA
CASSLAPSGQPGRDTGELFF
TGTGCCAGCAGCTTAGCCCCGTCGGGGCAGCCAGGACGGGACACCGGGGAGCTGTTTTTT
>TRBV12-3/TRBV12-4|TRBJ2-1|NA|NA
CASGTSYNEQFF
TGTGCCAGCGGAACTAGCTACAATGAGCAGTTCTTC
>TRBV5-5|TRBJ1-1|NA|NA
CASSFIFGAEAFF
TGTGCCAGCAGCTTCATATTTGGGGCTGAAGCCTTCTTT
>TRBV7-9|TRBJ2-3|TRBD2|NA
CASSSGLAGIDTQYF
TGTGCCAGCAGCAGTGGGCTAGCGGGAATAGATACGCAGTATTTT
>TRBV14|TRBJ2-2|TRBD2|few
CASSQERLAGHTGELFF
TGTGCCAGCAGCCAAGAGCGTCTAGCGGGACACACCGGGGAGCTGTTTTTT
>TRBV6-2/TRBV6-3|TRBJ2-7|NA|NA
CASSWGTAYEQYF
TGTGCCAGCAGTTGGGGGACTGCGTACGAGCAGTACTTC
>TRBV4-1|TRBJ2-1|TRBD2|few
CASSRSSGSHEQFF
TGCGCCAGCAGTCGCTCTAGCGGGAGCCATGAGCAGTTCTTC
>TRBV4-3|TRBJ2-3|TRBD2|few
CASSGLVEDTQYF
TGCGCCAGCAGCGGACTAGTTGAGGATACGCAGTATTTT
>TRBV11-2|TRBJ2-7|NA|NA
CASSPYHEQYF
TGTGCCAGCAGCCCCTATCACGAGCAGTACTTC
>TRBV5-1|TRBJ2-1|NA|NA
CASSLPGENEQFF
TGCGCCAGCAGCTTGCCGGGTGAGAATGAGCAGTTCTTC
>TRBV11-1|TRBJ2-3|NA|NA
CASSLPPPRQISTDTQYF
TGTGCCAGCAGCTTACCTCCACCTCGACAGATTAGCACAGATACGCAGTATTTT
>TRBV28|TRBJ2-1|NA|few
CASSRRGYEQFF
TGTGCCAGCAGTCGTCGCGGGTATGAGCAGTTCTTC
>TRBV4-1|TRBJ1-2|NA|NA
CASSQDQWVNYGYTF
TGCGCCAGCAGCCAAGATCAGTGGGTTAACTATGGCTACACCTTC
>TRBV2|TRBJ2-2|NA|few
CASSDTGEAFGELFF
TGTGCCAGCAGTGATACGGGAGAAGCTTTTGGGGAGCTGTTTTTT
>TRBV4-2|TRBJ2-7|NA|few
CASSQGGAELYEQYF
TGTGCCAGCAGCCAAGGAGGAGCGGAGCTCTACGAGCAGTACTTC
>TRBV27|TRBJ2-1|NA|few
CASSKTGWSSSYNEQFF
TGTGCCAGCAGTAAAACGGGGTGGTCTAGCTCCTACAATGAGCAGTTCTTC
>TRBV12-3/TRBV12-4|TRBJ2-3|NA|few
CASSSTSHSTDTQYF
TGTGCCAGCAGTTCGACTAGTCATAGCACAGATACGCAGTATTTT
>TRBV5-6|TRBJ1-6|NA|NA
CASSWFRASSPLHF
TGTGCCAGCAGCTGGTTCAGGGCAAGCTCACCCCTCCACTTT
>TRBV7-2|TRBJ2-1|TRBD2|few
CASFGGRGAYNEQFF
TGTGCCAGCTTCGGGGGGAGAGGGGCCTACAATGAGCAGTTCTTC
>TRBV4-1|TRBJ2-3|TRBD1|NA
CASSQAGTGGTDTQYF
TGCGCCAGCAGCCAAGCCGGGACAGGGGGCACAGATACGCAGTATTTT
>TRBV29-1|TRBJ2-3|NA|NA
CSVLDILRTDTQYF
TGCAGCGTCCTGGACATTCTCCGCACAGATACGCAGTATTTT
>TRBV7-9|TRBJ1-1|NA|NA
CASSPPGLNTEAFF
TGTGCCAGCAGCCCACCGGGACTCAACACTGAAGCTTTCTTT
>TRBV12-5|TRBJ2-1|NA|NA
CASGWRDSGTEQFF
TGTGCTAGTGGTTGGCGGGACAGCGGGACTGAGCAGTTCTTC
>TRBV7-9|TRBJ2-1|NA|NA
CASSLQSIDNEQFF
TGTGCCAGCAGCTTACAATCGATTGACAATGAGCAGTTCTTC
>TRBV5-1|TRBJ2-7|TRBD1|NA
CASSLVGQGAQEQYF
TGCGCCAGCAGCTTGGTGGGACAGGGGGCTCAAGAGCAGTACTTC
>TRBV4-3|TRBJ2-1|TRBD2|many
CASSLQASGVTYNEQFF
TGCGCCAGCAGCCTTCAGGCTAGCGGGGTAACCTACAATGAGCAGTTCTTC
>TRBV20-1|TRBJ2-1|NA|many
CSARDSGTNNEQFF
TGCAGTGCTAGGGACAGCGGGACAAACAATGAGCAGTTCTTC
>TRBV11-2|TRBJ2-3|NA|many
CASSLDHFSLSTDTQYF
TGTGCCAGCAGCTTAGACCATTTCAGTCTCAGCACAGATACGCAGTATTTT
>TRBV12-3/TRBV12-4|TRBJ2-3|NA|NA
CASSGTVGSMGTQYF
TGTGCCAGCAGTGGGACTGTCGGGAGTATGGGGACGCAGTATTTT
>TRBV6-2/TRBV6-3|TRBJ2-1|TRBD2|NA
CASSYSSGRASDEQFF
TGTGCCAGCAGTTACTCTAGCGGGAGGGCCTCAGATGAGCAGTTCTTC
>TRBV7-2|TRBJ1-1|TRBD1|few
CASSSRTGKNTEAFF
TGTGCCAGCAGCTCAAGGACAGGAAAGAACACTGAAGCTTTCTTT
>TRBV2|TRBJ2-6|NA|many
CASSEAGANVLTF
TGTGCCAGCAGTGAGGCTGGGGCCAACGTCCTGACTTTC
>TRBV6-5|TRBJ2-3|NA|NA
CASSYTAQADTQYF
TGTGCCAGCAGTTACACCGCCCAGGCAGATACGCAGTATTTT